This T cell receptor (beta chain) was sequenced in a study of blood T cell repertoires in COVID-19. Using immunoSEQ multiplex PCR, the repertoire was profiled, and TCRdb retains in-frame clones only, with some absent. In the table there are around 140,000 clones, about 86% of which are singletons. This CDR3 has 15 residues. V was pared by 7 bases and J by 5 bases, with 20 bases between. Germline V gene lookup returns CDR1 MDHEN and CDR2 SYDVKM. The receptor was isolated from a woman aged 60 to 75 with acute or convalescent COVID-19. Sequenced input: peripheral blood. The V gene is TRBV28, the J gene TRBJ2-5; a weak D match, TRBD1 (5 bases). The chain's CDR3 is CASTQQGADHETQYF. In DNA, the CDR3 is TGTGCCAGCACCCAGCAAGGGGCCGATCACGAGACCCAGTACTTC.